Below are 26 T cell receptor beta chains sequenced from a single sample in a study of regulatory T cells in long-lasting Graves disease. Documented time point: newly diagnosed GD, antithyroid drugs for less than 3 months. Scientists built the TCR library using RNA that was extracted from PBMCs. Relying on iRepertoire HTBI primers and Arm-PCR of CDR3 regions, the team built TCR beta libraries. TCRdb reprocessed the multiplex PCR reads with MiXCR, giving one entry per CDR3 protein. The sample contains 250,000 to 400,000 distinct CDR3 sequences, about 20% of which appear only once. This specimen was peripheral blood mononuclear cells (PBMCs), taken at new diagnosis, from a patient treated with antithyroid drugs. The origin of the receptors is a female donor with Graves disease.

The sample holds a few counts of this clonotype. V is TRBV19 and J is TRBJ1-2; perhaps TRBD1 as D (5 bases). V gave up 9 bases and J gave up 3 bases, with 14 bases separating them. This CDR3 contains 13 residues. Per germline, CDR1 LNHDA and CDR2 SQIVND (reference sequence). The CDR3 sequence: CASLNRGDYGYTF. CDR3 nucleotide sequence: TGTGCCAGCTTAAATAGGGGCGACTATGGCTACACCTTC.

In this sample, this clonotype turned up many times. CDR3 nucleotides: TGTGCCAGCACAGGGGGCTCCTACAATGAGCAGTTCTTC. This encodes CASTGGSYNEQFF. V gene TRBV2 combines with J gene TRBJ2-1; 7 nucleotides line up with TRBD1. The trim removed 7 bases at V and 0 bases at J, leaving 0 bases unmatched. The length of the CDR3 is 13 residues. Germline V lookup: CDR1 SNHLY, CDR2 FYNNEI.

Many counts were recorded for this clonotype. The chain links TRBV15 to TRBJ2-3; 7 bases are shared with TRBD2. The V segment lost 9 bases and the J segment 7 bases; nucleotides outside the gene matches: 10. CDR1 is LNHNV, CDR2 YYDKDF, per germline (reference sequence). This CDR3 comprises 13 residues. CDR3 region: CATGLEFGYTQYF. CDR3 nucleotide sequence: TGTGCCACTGGACTAGAGTTCGGGTATACGCAGTATTTT.

This clonotype has ten or more counts. The rearrangement uses TRBV19 and TRBJ2-7, with TRBD1 identical over 8 bases. With 3 bases clipped from V and 1 base from J, the junction kept 8 bases outside the gene matches. The CDR3 has 16 amino acids. Germline V gives CDR1 LNHDA, CDR2 SQIVND (reference sequence). CDR3 coding DNA: TGTGCCAGTAGTATTAACGGGGACAGGCGTTCCTACGAGCAGTACTTC. Amino acid sequence: CASSINGDRRSYEQYF. Full variable domain (outside the CDR3, taken from reference TRBV19 and TRBJ2-7): DGGITQSPKYLFRKEGQNVTLSCEQNLNHDAMYWYRQDPGQGLRLIYYSQIVNDFQKGDIAEGYSVSREKKESFPLTVTSAQKNPTAFYLCASSINGDRRSYEQYFGPGTRLTVT.

This clonotype was counted at least ten times. J is TRBJ1-3 and V is TRBV12-3 or TRBV12-4; D is uncertain. CDR3 length equals 13 residues. V shed 5 bases and J shed 0 bases, with 5 bases lying between them. CDR3 loop: CASSRVSGNTIYF. The CDR3 DNA reads TGTGCCAGCAGTCGGGTCTCTGGAAACACCATATATTTT.

This clonotype was detected many times. The genes are TRBV2 and TRBJ1-6; a possible D gene is TRBD1 (5 bases). This CDR3 comprises 14 residues. V shed 6 bases and J shed 7 bases, with 13 bases lying between them. The germline CDR1 and CDR2 sequences are SNHLY and FYNNEI. The DNA of the CDR3 is TGTGCCAGCAGAATGACAGAGGGCAATTCACCCCTCCACTTT. Amino acids: CASRMTEGNSPLHF.

This clonotype was counted ten times or more. This chain links TRBV27 with TRBJ2-7, with TRBD2 identical over 9 bases. J was trimmed by 2 bases and V by 8 bases; bases with no gene match: 10. Germline V CDR1 and CDR2: MNHEY, SMNVEV (reference sequence). This CDR3 is built from 15 residues. CDR3 in amino acids: CASSTAASGTYEQYF. The DNA of the CDR3 is TGTGCCAGCTCCACGGCGGCTAGCGGGACCTACGAGCAGTACTTC.

Many counts were recorded for this clonotype. The chain recombines TRBV5-1 with TRBJ2-3; a weak D match, TRBD2 (6 bases). V was pared by 3 bases and J by 3 bases, with 20 bases between. The CDR3 totals 17 residues. The germline V gene encodes CDR1 SGHRS and CDR2 YFSETQ. CDR3 in amino acids: CASSSGILATKTDTQYF. CDR3 DNA: TGCGCCAGCAGCTCCGGAATACTAGCTACCAAGACAGATACGCAGTATTTT. Full variable domain (outside the CDR3, taken from reference TRBV5-1 and TRBJ2-3): KAGVTQTPRYLIKTRGQQVTLSCSPISGHRSVSWYQQTPGQGLQFLFEYFSETQRNKGNFPGRFSGRQFSNSRSEMNVSTLELGDSALYLCASSSGILATKTDTQYFGPGTRLTVL.

This clonotype was seen only a few times. J is TRBJ2-7 and V is TRBV7-2, with a tentative D call TRBD1 (5 bases). Deletions cut 2 bases from V and 6 bases from J, with 14 bases between. This CDR3 has 14 residues. Germline V gene sequence: CDR1 SGHTA, CDR2 FQGNSA. The CDR3, as DNA: TGTGCCAGCAGCTTAAGACCAGGGCTCCTCGAGCAGTACTTC. Amino acids: CASSLRPGLLEQYF.

This clonotype has ten or more counts. The rearrangement links TRBV28 to TRBJ1-1, with 7 bases identical to TRBD1. The V and J ends lost 8 bases and 4 bases, in that order; junction bases with no gene match: 10. The CDR3 spans 14 residues. Germline assignment: CDR1 MDHEN and CDR2 SYDVKM. CDR3 coding DNA: TGTGCCAGCGTCGAAGGGGGCGCGGTCACTGAAGCTTTCTTT. Translation gives CASVEGGAVTEAFF.

This clonotype was recorded many times. V usage is TRBV3-1 and J usage is TRBJ2-3; D tentatively reads TRBD1 or TRBD2 (5 bases each). CDR3 length: 16 residues. The germline V gene has CDR1 LGHDT and CDR2 YNNKEL (reference sequence). Between the trimmed V and J ends, which lost 4 bases and 1 base, there was a span of 15 bases. The CDR3: CASSPQGVGGTDTQYF. The CDR3, as DNA: TGTGCCAGCAGCCCGCAAGGGGTGGGGGGCACAGATACGCAGTATTTT.

CDR3 protein: CASSRGQDYGYTF. CDR3 bases: TGTGCCAGCAGCAGAGGACAGGACTATGGCTACACCTTC. The chain uses TRBV5-6 and TRBJ1-2, with 7 positions matching TRBD1. Losses at the gene ends were 4 bases for V and 3 bases for J; bases not matched to a gene: 3. CDR1 is SGHDT, CDR2 YYEEEE, per germline. This CDR3 has 13 residues.

This sequence joins TRBV7-9 and TRBJ2-7, with 10 bases matching TRBD1. The germline V gene encodes CDR1 SEHNR and CDR2 FQNEAQ (reference sequence). The J segment lost 4 bases and the V segment lost 7 bases, leaving 7 bases of the junction unmatched. This CDR3 contains 14 residues. The CDR3: CASNYGTGDYEQYF. The CDR3 region has the DNA TGTGCCAGCAACTACGGGACAGGGGATTACGAGCAGTACTTC.

This clonotype was counted ten times or more. This sequence joins TRBV2 and TRBJ2-1; a possible D gene is TRBD2 (6 bases). The CDR3 has 14 residues. Germline V gene sequence: CDR1 SNHLY, CDR2 FYNNEI. V was cut by 5 bases and J by 8 bases, with 16 bases left in between. The CDR3 region is CASSRDSGRYEQFF. DNA of the CDR3: TGTGCCAGCAGTCGGGACTCGGGGCGGTATGAGCAGTTCTTC.

The chain combines TRBV11-3 with TRBJ1-5; no clear D gene. V was pared by 0 bases and J by 0 bases, with 9 bases between. This CDR3 region has 16 residues. The germline CDR1 and CDR2 sequences are SGHNT and YENEEA. This CDR3 reads CASSLDRTVSNQPQHF. Written as DNA, the CDR3 is TGTGCCAGCAGCTTAGACAGGACGGTTAGCAATCAGCCCCAGCATTTT.

The table lists this clonotype with many counts. The chain employs TRBV27 and TRBJ2-7; the match to TRBD1 covers 8 bases. The germline V gene has CDR1 MNHEY and CDR2 SMNVEV (reference sequence). The CDR3 runs to 14 residues. Trimming removed 4 bases from V and 3 bases from J; junction bases left unmatched: 5. Here the CDR3 reads CASSWGQDYYEQYF. CDR3 bases: TGTGCCAGCAGTTGGGGACAGGATTACTACGAGCAGTACTTC.

In this sample, this clonotype turned up many times. V and J are TRBV6-1 and TRBJ2-5; D remains unclear. Trimming removed 2 bases from V and 2 bases from J, with 12 bases in between. The CDR3 totals 15 residues. CDR1 and CDR2 (germline): MNHNS, SASEGT. CDR3 in amino acids: CASSETFDGQETQYF. The DNA of the CDR3 is TGTGCCAGCAGTGAAACTTTCGACGGGCAAGAGACCCAGTACTTC.

This clonotype was detected a few times. The chain links TRBV7-2 to TRBJ1-1; D may be TRBD1 (6 bases). The length of the CDR3 is 15 residues. Per germline, CDR1 SGHTA and CDR2 FQGNSA. Trimming cost V 2 bases and J 0 bases, with 10 bases left between them. In DNA, the CDR3 is TGTGCCAGCAGCTTATCGGGGGCCATGAACACTGAAGCTTTCTTT. Translation: CASSLSGAMNTEAFF.

A note on this clonotype: Given a much more abundant clone one base away, this may be a read error. This is likely a read error, given that the CDR3 carries no conserved phenylalanine or tryptophan at its end. V and J are TRBV7-2 and TRBJ2-1; 9 positions match TRBD1. Looked up from germline, CDR1 is SGHTA and CDR2 is FQGNSA. V trimming: 0 bases; J trimming: 8 bases; junction bases outside the gene matches: 8. The CDR3 has 16 amino acids. The CDR3 spells CASSLATGGKVDEQFC. The CDR3 nucleotides are TGTGCCAGCAGCTTAGCTACAGGGGGCAAGGTCGATGAGCAGTTCTGC.

The CDR3 nucleotides are TGTGCCAGCAGCCAAGAAGGAGCCCGTCGGGGAATGCCTGGAAACACCATATATTTT. This gives the protein CASSQEGARRGMPGNTIYF. V and J are TRBV14 and TRBJ1-3; D is uncertain. This CDR3 spans 19 amino acids. Per germline, CDR1 SGHDN and CDR2 FVKESK. V lost 0 bases, J lost 2 bases, and 20 bases lay in between.

In its sample, this clonotype was seen many times. J is TRBJ2-2 and V is TRBV7-8, with 11 positions matching TRBD2. V shed 4 bases, J shed 6 bases, and the junction held 7 bases outside the gene matches. This CDR3 spans 16 amino acids. The germline CDR1 and CDR2 sequences are SGHVS and FQNEAQ. Written as DNA, the CDR3 is TGTGCCAGCAGCTCCTCTCTAGCGGGAGGTTCCGGGGAGCTGTTTTTT. Its translation is CASSSSLAGGSGELFF.

The genes are TRBV6-1 and TRBJ2-3; 9 positions agree with TRBD2. The CDR3 runs 15 residues. Germline V gene data show CDR1 as MNHNS and CDR2 as SASEGT. The ends lost 7 bases at V and 4 bases at J; junction bases unmatched: 9. This chain's CDR3 is CASKLIAGAADTQYF. CDR3 nucleotides: TGTGCCAGCAAACTTATAGCGGGAGCGGCAGATACGCAGTATTTT.

This clonotype showed up many times. This rearrangement joins TRBV18 to TRBJ1-1; 11 nucleotides align to TRBD1. Per the germline V gene, CDR1 is KGHSH and CDR2 is LQKENI. The CDR3 contains 16 residues. V gave up 4 bases and J gave up 2 bases; unmatched junction bases: 6. The CDR3 bases are TGTGCCAGCTCACAGGACAGGGGGCGAGTCAACACTGAAGCTTTCTTT. Translated, it gives CASSQDRGRVNTEAFF.

This clonotype was seen only a few times. At one end the junction does not follow the germline gene, possibly because of a read error. Here the CDR3 reads CASSPKGAPGAGANVPTF. CDR3 sequence (DNA): TGTGCCAGCAGCCCTAAGGGGGCCCCCGGTGCCGGGGCCAACGTCCCGACTTTC. The rearrangement joins TRBV7-3 to TRBJ2-6, with 7 nucleotides matching TRBD1. Germline lookup yields CDR1 SGHTA and CDR2 FQGTGA. CDR3 size: 18 residues.

At least ten counts were recorded for this clonotype. The chain is built from TRBV7-9 and TRBJ2-3; 8 nucleotides line up with TRBD1. The CDR3 length is 16 residues. Unmatched junction bases numbered 11, after V lost 1 base and J lost 8 bases. Germline V lookup: CDR1 SEHNR, CDR2 FQNEAQ (reference sequence). CDR3 region: CASSLELDRGWGTQYF. In DNA, the CDR3 is TGTGCCAGCAGCTTAGAGCTCGACAGGGGCTGGGGTACGCAGTATTTT. Full variable domain (missing parts from reference TRBV7-9 and TRBJ2-3): DTGVSQNPRHKITKRGQNVTFRCDPISEHNRLYWYRQTLGQGPEFLTYFQNEAQLEKSRLLSDRFSAERPKGSFSTLEIQRTEQGDSAMYLCASSLELDRGWGTQYFGPGTRLTVL.

This clonotype showed up many times. This chain joins TRBV20-1 and TRBJ2-5; TRBD2 matches 7 bases. J gave up 5 bases and V 0 bases, and 9 bases lay outside the gene matches. In germline, CDR1 is DFQATT, CDR2 SNEGSKA (reference sequence). The CDR3 spans 15 residues. The CDR3 spells CSARDVGREGETQYF. In DNA form, the CDR3 reads TGCAGTGCTAGAGATGTGGGGAGGGAGGGGGAGACCCAGTACTTC.